This TCR beta chain was profiled in a study of PD-L1 blockade in urothelial cancer. Synthetic TCR analog templates were spiked into each PCR. Sequencing used immunoSEQ multiplex PCR; TCRdb keeps in-frame clones, though not all of them. The table records roughly 100,000 clones, 70% to 90% of them present only once. Time point described: pretreatment peripheral blood. V gave up 4 bases and J gave up 5 bases, with 14 bases separating them. The germline V gene has CDR1 SGHVS and CDR2 FQNEAQ. The CDR3 is 14 residues long. This material consisted of PBMCs, taken around atezolizumab (anti-PD-L1) treatment. This receptor was identified in a woman of 80 years or more with urothelial cancer. V usage is TRBV7-8 and J usage is TRBJ1-1; D may be TRBD1 (5 bases). CDR3 sequence reads: CASSSEWQGTEAFF. The CDR3 coding sequence is TGTGCCAGCAGCTCCGAGTGGCAGGGTACTGAAGCTTTCTTT.